This TCR beta chain stems from a study of cytomegalovirus exposure and HLA in healthy donors. Study-level points and caveats: Rare TCR sequences predominated, though certain public TCRs were found in many donors. A prior analysis recorded that most TCR beta V segments were productive about 90% or about 30% of the time.

The CDR3 spans 14 residues. CDR1 is SEHNR and CDR2 is FQNEAQ in the germline V gene (reference sequence). Comment on this clone: Its antigen is not identified. One end of the junction does not line up with germline, which may come from a read error.

The PCR was carried out with 60 Vbeta primers and 13 Jbeta primers. Assay used: immunoSEQ multiplex PCR; TCRdb lists only in-frame clones, some missing. The table includes approximately 250,000 clones, more than 70% detected once. This sequence joins TRBV7-9 and TRBJ1-1; 8 nucleotides line up with TRBD1. This TCR came from a boy between 10 and 17 years old in good health and CMV-seronegative. The specimen was PBMCs. In DNA, the CDR3 is TGTTCCAGCAGCTTAGGGACAGGAGACACTGAAGCTTTCTTT. Its translation is CSSSLGTGDTEAFF.